Below are 11 T cell receptor beta chains sequenced from a single sample in a study of blood T cell repertoires in COVID-19. Data came from immunoSEQ multiplex PCR; TCRdb stores just in-frame clones and leaves some out. Here the sample spans over 200,000 clones, 90% being singletons. Sequenced sample: PBMCs or T cells enriched from blood (not recorded which). These TCRs come from a man between 25 and 39 years old who had been exposed to COVID-19.

The chain couples TRBV4-2 to TRBJ1-3, with D possibly being TRBD1 (6 bases). The CDR3 consists of 18 residues. Germline V gene sequence: CDR1 LGHNA, CDR2 YNFKEQ. The ends were cut back, 6 bases at V and 0 bases at J, with 21 bases in the middle. The CDR3 region is CASSTFGGGLSSGNTIYF. CDR3 nucleotide sequence: TGTGCCAGCAGTACTTTCGGCGGGGGGCTTAGCTCTGGAAACACCATATATTTT.

The chain combines TRBV5-1 with TRBJ2-1, with a weak D call TRBD2 (6 bases). There are 14 residues in the CDR3. Per germline, CDR1 SGHRS and CDR2 YFSETQ. The V end was cut by 0 bases, the J end by 9 bases, with 13 bases between. The CDR3 DNA follows: TGCGCCAGCAGCTTGGAGGAGGGTAGGGGTGAGCAGTTCTTC. It yields the protein CASSLEEGRGEQFF.

Note on this clone: This specimen includes other DNA sequences encoding the same CDR3. The chain carries TRBV5-1 and TRBJ2-1; 7 nucleotides align to TRBD1. V was clipped by 0 bases and J by 3 bases; unmatched bases: 0. Germline loops: CDR1 SGHRS, CDR2 YFSETQ. The CDR3 extends over 14 amino acids. The CDR3 sequence is CASSLGQGYNEQFF. In DNA form, the CDR3 reads TGCGCCAGCAGCTTGGGACAGGGCTACAATGAGCAGTTCTTC.

V usage is TRBV9 and J usage is TRBJ2-3; tentatively, D is TRBD1 (6 bases). Trimming removed 4 bases at V and 0 bases at J, with 12 bases between. The CDR3 loop spans 15 amino acids. Germline V gene sequence: CDR1 SGDLS, CDR2 YYNGEE. The CDR3: CASSQIGQSTDTQYF. The CDR3 coding sequence is TGTGCCAGCAGCCAGATAGGACAGAGCACAGATACGCAGTATTTT.

The chain joins TRBV7-2 to TRBJ2-1; D possibly corresponds to TRBD2 (7 bases). Germline CDR1 reads SGHTA; CDR2 reads FQGNSA. This CDR3 region has 16 residues. V was pared by 6 bases and J by 1 base, with 16 bases between. The CDR3 region has the DNA TGTGCCAGCAGACCAACGGGGGGCGCATCCTACAATGAGCAGTTCTTC. The encoded protein is CASRPTGGASYNEQFF.

The chain couples TRBV5-6 to TRBJ1-2; no firm D call. CDR1 SGHDT and CDR2 YYEEEE come from the germline V gene. Trimming took 1 base from V and 2 from J, leaving 12 bases between them. This CDR3 is 15 amino acids long. CDR3: CASSLIDRTNYGYTF. Here the CDR3 DNA reads TGTGCCAGCAGCTTGATCGATAGAACGAACTATGGCTACACCTTC. Full variable domain (outside the CDR3, taken from reference TRBV5-6 and TRBJ1-2): DAGVTQSPTHLIKTRGQQVTLRCSPKSGHDTVSWYQQALGQGPQFIFQYYEEEERQRGNFPDRFSGHQFPNYSSELNVNALLLGDSALYLCASSLIDRTNYGYTFGSGTRLTVV.

This clone showed up just a few times. The V gene is TRBV5-1, the J gene TRBJ2-3; D may be TRBD2 (5 bases). Germline CDR1 SGHRS, CDR2 YFSETQ. The CDR3 extends over 16 amino acids. V was pared by 0 bases and J by 0 bases, with 11 bases between. CDR3 DNA sequence: TGCGCCAGCAGCTTGGGAAGCGGTGCTAGCACAGATACGCAGTATTTT. This translates into CASSLGSGASTDTQYF.

The rearrangement links TRBV18 to TRBJ1-5, with a possible D match to TRBD1 (6 bases). Deletions cut 3 bases from V and 2 bases from J, with 11 bases between. Per the germline V gene, CDR1 is KGHSH and CDR2 is LQKENI. The CDR3 has 15 residues. CDR3 sequence: CASSPSRQGNQPQHF. CDR3 nucleotides: TGTGCCAGCTCACCTTCTCGACAGGGCAATCAGCCCCAGCATTTT.

The rearrangement links TRBV5-1 to TRBJ1-1, with D perhaps TRBD1 (6 bases). V dropped 4 bases and J dropped 1 base, with 11 bases sitting between them. The CDR3 spans 14 residues. Germline CDR1 reads SGHRS; CDR2 reads YFSETQ. CDR3: CASSQLQGNTEAFF. For the CDR3, the DNA is TGCGCCAGCAGCCAACTACAGGGGAACACTGAAGCTTTCTTT. The full variable domain, completed using reference TRBV5-1 and TRBJ1-1, is KAGVTQTPRYLIKTRGQQVTLSCSPISGHRSVSWYQQTPGQGLQFLFEYFSETQRNKGNFPGRFSGRQFSNSRSEMNVSTLELGDSALYLCASSQLQGNTEAFFGQGTRLTVV.

This chain uses TRBV6-5 with TRBJ1-1, with 7 bases aligning to TRBD1. Germline V CDR1 and CDR2: MNHEY, SVGAGI. The CDR3 runs 15 residues. V trimming: 5 bases; J trimming: 2 bases; junction bases outside the gene matches: 8. Here the CDR3 reads CASSTGQAPNTEAFF. In DNA form, the CDR3 reads TGTGCCAGCAGTACCGGACAGGCCCCTAACACTGAAGCTTTCTTT.

The V and J genes are TRBV10-2 and TRBJ2-2, with TRBD2 matching over 13 bases. The CDR3 is made up of 16 amino acids. CDR1 WSHSY and CDR2 SAAADI come from the germline V gene. Losses at the gene ends were 8 bases for V and 0 bases for J; bases not matched to a gene: 3. The CDR3 spells CASGGTSGANTGELFF. The CDR3 region has the DNA TGCGCCAGCGGCGGGACTAGCGGGGCGAACACCGGGGAGCTGTTTTTT.